The 27 T cell receptor beta chains given below trace back to one sample, sequenced in a study of identifying expanded T cells in peripheral blood. TCRdb's copy holds only in-frame clones and misses some; the assay was immunoSEQ multiplex PCR. The sample lists about 52,000 clones; around 82% were seen once. Sequenced sample: blood. The origin of the receptors is a person between 18 and 75 years old in good health.

The rearrangement joins TRBV5-1 to TRBJ2-7, with D uncertain. The CDR3 sequence is 12 residues long. Deletions cut 6 bases from V and 5 bases from J, with 12 bases between. Germline loops: CDR1 SGHRS, CDR2 YFSETQ. In DNA, the CDR3 is TGCGCCAGCAACCTCAAACCCGACGAGCAGTACGTC. Amino acid sequence: CASNLKPDEQYV.

The rearrangement links TRBV7-2 to TRBJ2-1; possibly TRBD1 for D (5 bases). The V end was cut by 5 bases, the J end by 8 bases, with 16 bases between. This CDR3 contains 14 residues. CDR1 and CDR2 (germline): SGHTA, FQGNSA. The CDR3 spells CASSTRTIHDEQFF. The CDR3 DNA reads TGTGCCAGCAGCACGCGGACAATCCACGATGAGCAGTTCTTC. Full variable domain (outside the CDR3, taken from reference TRBV7-2 and TRBJ2-1): GAGVSQSPSNKVTEKGKDVELRCDPISGHTALYWYRQSLGQGLEFLIYFQGNSAPDKSGLPSDRFSAERTGGSVSTLTIQRTQQEDSAVYLCASSTRTIHDEQFFGPGTRLTVL.

CDR3 sequence reads: CAWTRGGAEAFF. The CDR3 DNA reads TGTGCCTGGACTCGGGGGGGCGCTGAAGCTTTCTTT. The chain carries TRBV30 and TRBJ1-1, with D tentatively TRBD1 (6 bases). Germline lookup yields CDR1 GTSNPN and CDR2 SVGIG (reference sequence). V was shortened by 4 bases and J by 6 bases, with 12 bases between the two germline ends. The CDR3 totals 12 residues.

The genes are TRBV6-6 and TRBJ2-5; a possible D gene is TRBD1 (6 bases). The CDR3 length is 14 residues. Trimming shortened V by 2 bases and J by 5 bases, and 12 bases separated the two germline ends. CDR1 and CDR2 (germline): MNHNY, SVGAGI (reference sequence). The CDR3 protein is CASSYQGNGETQYF. CDR3 coding DNA: TGTGCCAGCAGTTACCAGGGGAATGGTGAGACCCAGTACTTC.

The V call is TRBV6-1, the J call TRBJ1-1, with D uncertain. Germline loops: CDR1 MNHNS, CDR2 SASEGT. The germline V and J ends were trimmed by 2 bases and 0 bases, with 31 bases remaining between them. The CDR3 extends over 22 amino acids. In DNA, the CDR3 is TGTGCCAGCAGTGAATTTCATAGAGGCAGAATGAGCTCCGATAAGATGAACACTGAAGCTTTCTTT. The encoded protein is CASSEFHRGRMSSDKMNTEAFF.

This sequence joins TRBV12-5 and TRBJ2-7, with unresolved D. The CDR3 runs to 15 residues. V lost 6 bases to trimming and J lost 0 bases, with 15 bases between them. The germline V gene has CDR1 LGHNT and CDR2 FRNRAP. CDR3 nucleotides: TGTGCTAGTGGATCATCAGGTCTAATCTCCTACGAGCAGTACTTC. It specifies CASGSSGLISYEQYF.

The chain carries TRBV7-2 and TRBJ2-5; perhaps TRBD1 as D (6 bases). Germline CDR1 reads SGHTA; CDR2 reads FQGNSA. The CDR3 sequence is 14 residues long. V gave up 1 base and J gave up 5 bases, with 11 bases separating them. CDR3 sequence reads: CASSLVGGYETQYF. In DNA form, the CDR3 reads TGTGCCAGCAGCTTAGTAGGGGGTTACGAGACCCAGTACTTC. Supplemented by reference TRBV7-2 and TRBJ2-5, the full variable domain reads GAGVSQSPSNKVTEKGKDVELRCDPISGHTALYWYRQSLGQGLEFLIYFQGNSAPDKSGLPSDRFSAERTGGSVSTLTIQRTQQEDSAVYLCASSLVGGYETQYFGPGTRLLVL.

The rearrangement uses TRBV5-6 and TRBJ2-1; tentative D call: TRBD1 (6 bases). Per the germline V gene, CDR1 is SGHDT and CDR2 is YYEEEE. The germline V and J ends were trimmed by 2 bases and 7 bases, with 7 bases remaining between them. The CDR3 totals 12 residues. The CDR3 here is CASSFGTNEQFF. The CDR3 DNA reads TGTGCCAGCAGCTTCGGGACAAATGAGCAGTTCTTC. The full variable domain, in which reference TRBV5-6 and TRBJ2-1 provide the parts outside the CDR3, is DAGVTQSPTHLIKTRGQQVTLRCSPKSGHDTVSWYQQALGQGPQFIFQYYEEEERQRGNFPDRFSGHQFPNYSSELNVNALLLGDSALYLCASSFGTNEQFFGPGTRLTVL.

The chain joins TRBV5-1 to TRBJ2-3; tentatively, D is TRBD2 (5 bases). The V and J ends lost 4 bases and 6 bases respectively, with 15 bases between them. This CDR3 has 14 residues. Germline assignment: CDR1 SGHRS and CDR2 YFSETQ. CDR3 nucleotide sequence: TGCGCCAGCAGCCCCGGGGTAGCGTCCGATACGCAGTATTTT. Its protein product is CASSPGVASDTQYF.

This chain uses TRBV6-4 with TRBJ2-1; 13 positions agree with TRBD2. Germline V CDR1 and CDR2: MRHNA, SNTAGT. This CDR3 spans 15 amino acids. With V trimmed by 4 bases and J by 4 bases, 1 base remained unmatched. The CDR3 is CASSGTSGSYNEQFF. The CDR3 nucleotides read TGTGCCAGCAGTGGGACTAGCGGGAGTTACAATGAGCAGTTCTTC.

The rearrangement links TRBV7-9 to TRBJ2-1, with D hard to call. In germline, CDR1 is SEHNR, CDR2 FQNEAQ (reference sequence). V lost 1 base and J 2 bases, leaving 9 bases between the germline ends. The CDR3 sequence is 15 residues long. CDR3 in DNA: TGTGCCAGCAGCTTAGGAGAGTCCCCCTACAATGAGCAGTTCTTC. This translates into CASSLGESPYNEQFF.

V is TRBV19 and J is TRBJ1-2, with D maybe TRBD1 (6 bases). Germline CDR1 and CDR2: LNHDA and SQIVND (reference sequence). V shed 7 bases and J shed 6 bases, with 15 bases lying between them. The CDR3 has 13 residues. The CDR3 bases are TGTGCCAGTAATGAACAGGGCCACAATGGCTACACCTTC. Translation gives CASNEQGHNGYTF.

V usage is TRBV9 and J usage is TRBJ1-3; weak D call: TRBD1 (5 bases). V was pared by 3 bases and J by 0 bases, with 10 bases between. The germline gives CDR1 SGDLS, CDR2 YYNGEE. The CDR3 has 15 residues. Here the CDR3 reads CASSESGSSGNTIYF. The CDR3 DNA sequence: TGTGCCAGCAGCGAGTCAGGGAGCTCTGGAAACACCATATATTTT.

The chain combines TRBV19 with TRBJ2-1, with TRBD2 matching over 12 bases. V was pared by 3 bases and J by 1 base, with 7 bases of the junction left unmatched. Germline V gene sequence: CDR1 LNHDA, CDR2 SQIVND (reference sequence). The length of the CDR3 is 18 residues. The CDR3 DNA is TGTGCCAGTAGTATCCCGGCACTAGCGGGAGGTTCCTACAATGAGCAGTTCTTC. Its translation: CASSIPALAGGSYNEQFF.

The V and J genes are TRBV6-5 and TRBJ2-2, with TRBD1 matching over 7 bases. V lost 5 bases to trimming and J lost 6 bases; unmatched junction nucleotides: 6. CDR1 is MNHEY and CDR2 is SVGAGI in the germline V gene. The CDR3 loop spans 14 amino acids. The CDR3 protein is CASSHGQEAGELFF. CDR3 bases: TGTGCCAGCAGTCACGGACAGGAAGCCGGGGAGCTGTTTTTT.

There are a few counts of this clone. This chain joins TRBV20-1 and TRBJ1-1, with D uncertain. The CDR3 totals 11 residues. V lost 0 bases and J 12 bases, leaving 11 bases between the germline ends. Germline V CDR1 and CDR2: DFQATT, SNEGSKA (reference sequence). CDR3 loop: CSARDHPSTFF. The CDR3 DNA is TGCAGTGCTAGAGATCATCCCAGTACTTTCTTT.

The chain combines TRBV11-2 with TRBJ2-5; 10 bases align to TRBD1. CDR1 SGHAT and CDR2 FQNNGV come from the germline V gene. The CDR3 runs 13 residues. V shed 4 bases and J 14 bases; nucleotides not matched to a gene: 10. The CDR3 DNA sequence: TGTGCCAGCAGCTCCTCCGGGACAGGGGCAAGATACTTC. Encoded protein: CASSSSGTGARYF.

V gene TRBV25-1 combines with J gene TRBJ2-7; TRBD2 might be the D (7 bases). V was pared by 2 bases and J by 6 bases, with 11 bases between. The CDR3 is made up of 13 amino acids. CDR1 MGHDK and CDR2 SYGVNS come from the germline V gene. The CDR3 here is CASSEEGEGEQYF. DNA of the CDR3: TGTGCCAGCAGTGAAGAGGGGGAGGGCGAGCAGTACTTC.

The rearrangement joins TRBV6-1 to TRBJ2-7; possible D gene TRBD1, 5 bases. The length of the CDR3 is 14 residues. The germline V gene has CDR1 MNHNS and CDR2 SASEGT. Deletions cut 2 bases from V and 6 bases from J, with 14 bases between. The CDR3 loop is CASSELQGTTEQYV. The CDR3, as DNA: TGTGCCAGCAGTGAATTGCAGGGAACTACCGAGCAGTACGTC.

The genes are TRBV7-6 and TRBJ2-7; a possible D gene is TRBD1 (6 bases). The CDR3 spans 15 residues. Germline-derived CDR1 and CDR2 are SGHVS and FNYEAQ. Trimming stripped 5 bases from V and 3 bases from J, with 17 bases between. DNA for the CDR3: TGTGCCAGCAGCCCACAGGGAATCGTGGGCTACGAGCAGTACTTC. Its protein product is CASSPQGIVGYEQYF.

The chain employs TRBV5-4 and TRBJ2-7; D is ambiguous. CDR1 and CDR2 from the germline V gene are SGHNT and YYREEE (reference sequence). Trimming removed 3 bases from V and 0 bases from J, with 13 bases in between. This CDR3 is built from 15 residues. In nucleotides, the CDR3 is TGTGCCAGCAGCTCCGGCCCTGACGTCTCCTACGAGCAGTACTTC. Its protein is CASSSGPDVSYEQYF.

The chain carries TRBV20-1 and TRBJ2-3; D ambiguous. CDR1 DFQATT and CDR2 SNEGSKA come from the germline V gene (reference sequence). The V gene lost 3 bases and the J gene lost 2 bases, with 3 bases spanning the gap. The length of the CDR3 is 11 residues. The CDR3 DNA reads as TGCAGTGCTAGGTCCACAGATACGCAGTATTTT. It translates to CSARSTDTQYF.

The chain recombines TRBV7-8 with TRBJ2-7; the match to TRBD1 covers 11 bases. Germline loops: CDR1 SGHVS, CDR2 FQNEAQ. There are 15 residues in the CDR3. V lost 1 base, J lost 3 bases, and 2 bases stayed unmatched. The CDR3 reads CASSLGTGGGYEQYV. Here the CDR3 DNA reads TGTGCCAGCAGCTTAGGGACAGGGGGCGGCTACGAGCAGTACGTC.

The chain has TRBV7-8 and TRBJ2-1; 11 nucleotides agree with TRBD2. The CDR3 spans 19 residues. V lost 0 bases and J lost 0; bases outside the gene matches: 7. Germline V lookup: CDR1 SGHVS, CDR2 FQNEAQ. CDR3 sequence reads: CASSLAHGTSGTSYNEQFF. CDR3 bases: TGTGCCAGCAGCTTAGCGCACGGGACTAGCGGAACCTCCTACAATGAGCAGTTCTTC.

The chain is built from TRBV5-4 and TRBJ2-7; D is perhaps TRBD1 or TRBD2 (5 bases each). Trimming left V 4 bases short and J 2 bases short, with 16 bases between. Germline CDR1 reads SGHNT; CDR2 reads YYREEE (reference sequence). There are 15 residues in the CDR3. The CDR3 nucleotides are TGTGCCAGCAGCACCGGGACCACGATACCCTACGAGCAGTACTTC. It translates to CASSTGTTIPYEQYF.

This clone showed up just once. The V gene is TRBV30, the J gene TRBJ1-1, with TRBD1 as a possible D gene (5 bases). V lost 3 bases, J lost 11 bases, and 16 bases lay in between. This CDR3 has 12 amino acids. Germline CDR1 GTSNPN, CDR2 SVGIG (reference sequence). The CDR3: CAWSRPQGRAFF. The CDR3 coding sequence is TGTGCCTGGAGCCGGCCCCAGGGAAGGGCTTTCTTT.

This chain links TRBV5-1 with TRBJ1-2; TRBD1 matches 7 bases. This CDR3 spans 14 amino acids. V was clipped by 4 bases and J by 1 base; unmatched bases: 4. Germline CDR1 is SGHRS and CDR2 is YFSETQ. CDR3 residues: CASSTGQRNYGYTF. As DNA, the CDR3 is TGCGCCAGCAGCACGGGACAGCGTAACTATGGCTACACCTTC.